This entry concerns a single T cell receptor (beta chain). This entry belongs to a study of blood T cell repertoires in COVID-19. Study background: Samples came from the United States, Italy and Spain, spanning acute and convalescent COVID-19. The analysed material was cDNA or gDNA that came from T cells, B-cell-depleted T cells, or PBMCs.

Germline V gene lookup returns CDR1 SGHRS and CDR2 YFSETQ. V was clipped by 4 bases and J by 15 bases; unmatched bases: 7. The CDR3 has 13 amino acids. Per the study methods: Estimation of nucleated cell counts was performed using reference gene primer amplification. The method was immunoSEQ multiplex PCR; TCRdb's version includes in-frame clones alone and lacks a portion of them. From that table come the V and J calls and clone size; the DNA was used to work out D and trimming. Here the sample spans around 200,000 clones, approximately 85% being singletons. Input material: peripheral blood. This chain joins TRBV5-1 and TRBJ2-1; 13 positions match TRBD2. The origin of this receptor is a woman older than 75 with acute or convalescent COVID-19. The CDR3 region is CASSPGTSGAWFF. The CDR3, as DNA: TGCGCCAGCAGCCCCGGGACTAGCGGGGCCTGGTTCTTC.